Following are 19 T cell receptor beta chains from one sample sequenced in a study of T cells in Graves' hyperthyroidism and ophthalmopathy. Regions amplified from RNA transcripts were the TCR beta CDR3 regions. The TCR CDR3 was amplified in a first-round RT-PCR using the HTBI primer set. MiXCR, run by TCRdb on the multiplex PCR reads, gives a single entry per CDR3 protein. The table includes 250,000 to 400,000 distinct CDR3 sequences, around 13% detected once. The sample comprised blood. Receptor source: a woman aged 40 to 49 with Graves' ophthalmopathy.

This clonotype has just a few counts. The chain carries TRBV9 and TRBJ1-2; 8 bases align to TRBD1. Germline V gene lookup returns CDR1 SGDLS and CDR2 YYNGEE. J lost 2 bases, V lost 3 bases, and 3 bases had no gene match. The CDR3 consists of 14 residues. CDR3 DNA sequence: TGTGCCAGCAGCGACACAGGGGGGAACTATGGCTACACCTTC. Its translation is CASSDTGGNYGYTF.

The rearrangement links TRBV3-1 to TRBJ1-6; maybe TRBD1 (5 bases). This CDR3 region has 15 residues. V was shortened by 4 bases and J by 9 bases, with 16 bases between the two germline ends. Looked up from germline, CDR1 is LGHDT and CDR2 is YNNKEL (reference sequence). CDR3 residues: CASSLRAGPSSPLHF. The CDR3 nucleotides read TGTGCCAGCAGCCTGAGAGCGGGGCCGAGTTCACCCCTCCACTTT.

This clonotype has just a few counts. The rearrangement joins TRBV7-2 to TRBJ2-6, with 7 bases matching TRBD1. From germline, CDR1 is SGHTA and CDR2 FQGNSA. V shed 4 bases, J shed 0 bases, and the junction held 0 bases outside the gene matches. The CDR3 consists of 15 residues. The CDR3: CASSWDSSGANVLTF. CDR3 bases: TGTGCCAGCAGCTGGGACAGCTCTGGGGCCAACGTCCTGACTTTC.

This clonotype was found a few times. The chain recombines TRBV4-1 with TRBJ2-7, with 8 bases lining up with TRBD1. Germline assignment: CDR1 MGHRA and CDR2 YSYEKL. The length of the CDR3 is 15 residues. The V segment lost 5 bases and the J segment 3 bases; nucleotides outside the gene matches: 9. In nucleotides, the CDR3 is TGCGCCAGCAGCGTCGGCCGGACAGGGAACTACGAGCAGTACTTC. It is translated as CASSVGRTGNYEQYF.

With respect to this clonotype: One end of the junction fails to match germline, which may point to a read error. This sequence joins TRBV11-1 and TRBJ2-1; TRBD2 matches at 11 bases. The CDR3 loop spans 17 amino acids. Per germline, CDR1 SGHAT and CDR2 FQDESV (reference sequence). For the CDR3, the DNA is TGCGCCAGCAGCATAGGCGCCGGGACTAGCGGAAACAATGAGCAGTTCTTC. Translating gives CASSIGAGTSGNNEQFF.

There are a few counts of this clonotype. V gene TRBV7-9 combines with J gene TRBJ1-2; TRBD1 is a possible D gene (5 bases). The CDR3 contains 14 residues. Deletions cut 4 bases from V and 2 bases from J, with 11 bases between. CDR1 and CDR2 (germline): SEHNR, FQNEAQ (reference sequence). The CDR3 nucleotides read TGTGCCAGCAGCTCCCCCGGGGGGAACTATGGCTACACCTTC. It codes for CASSSPGGNYGYTF.

This chain connects TRBV4-1 to TRBJ2-5, with 8 bases that match TRBD1. V shed 2 bases and J 5 bases; nucleotides not matched to a gene: 10. Germline loops: CDR1 MGHRA, CDR2 YSYEKL. The CDR3 consists of 16 residues. Written as DNA, the CDR3 is TGCGCCAGCAGCCAACCCGGGACAGGCGTTTGGGAGACCCAGTACTTC. The encoded protein is CASSQPGTGVWETQYF.

This clonotype was detected many times. V is TRBV3-1 and J is TRBJ1-2; D remains unclear. The CDR3 is made up of 13 amino acids. V lost 3 bases, J lost 3 bases, and 8 bases lay in between. Germline V gives CDR1 LGHDT, CDR2 YNNKEL (reference sequence). CDR3 sequence (DNA): TGTGCCAGCAGCCAGGGAAGGGACTATGGCTACACCTTC. Its translation is CASSQGRDYGYTF.

The rearrangement links TRBV20-1 to TRBJ1-1, with D unclear. V lost 5 bases and J lost 1, with 14 bases in between. Germline V gives CDR1 DFQATT, CDR2 SNEGSKA (reference sequence). This CDR3 has 14 residues. CDR3 DNA: TGCAGTGCTTCCCTGGGGATTCCGAACACTGAAGCTTTCTTT. This encodes CSASLGIPNTEAFF.

The rearrangement links TRBV5-6 to TRBJ1-6; the D is unclear. From germline, CDR1 is SGHDT and CDR2 YYEEEE. V was clipped by 4 bases and J by 7 bases, with 18 bases between them. The CDR3 runs 16 residues. The CDR3 DNA is TGTGCCAGCAGCCTGCCCAGTAGGTCAGGCAATTCACCCCTCCACTTT. This gives the protein CASSLPSRSGNSPLHF. The full variable domain, its missing parts supplied by reference TRBV5-6 and TRBJ1-6, is DAGVTQSPTHLIKTRGQQVTLRCSPKSGHDTVSWYQQALGQGPQFIFQYYEEEERQRGNFPDRFSGHQFPNYSSELNVNALLLGDSALYLCASSLPSRSGNSPLHFGNGTRLTVT.

In the case of this clonotype: A much larger clone sits a single nucleotide away, making a read error possible. V usage is TRBV6-1 and J usage is TRBJ2-2, with 10 bases fitting TRBD2. This CDR3 has 16 residues. With V trimmed by 6 bases and J by 4 bases, 8 bases remained unmatched. CDR1 is MNHNS and CDR2 is SASEGT in the germline V gene. CDR3 region: CASRRTSGASTGELFF. In DNA, the CDR3 is TGTGCCAGCAGGAGGACTAGCGGAGCGAGCACCGGGGAGCTGTTTTTT.

This clonotype was counted at least ten times. The chain has TRBV11-3 and TRBJ2-7; no firm D call. V lost 3 bases and J lost 3, with 9 bases in between. The CDR3 has 13 amino acids. Germline V gene sequence: CDR1 SGHNT, CDR2 YENEEA. The CDR3 coding sequence is TGTGCCAGCAGCTTTAGACGGAGCTACGAGCAGTACTTC. Its translation: CASSFRRSYEQYF.

This clonotype was seen a handful of times. The rearrangement joins TRBV5-4 to TRBJ1-1; 10 positions agree with TRBD1. Germline V lookup: CDR1 SGHNT, CDR2 YYREEE (reference sequence). This CDR3 has 15 residues. V trimming: 2 bases; J trimming: 3 bases; junction bases outside the gene matches: 4. CDR3 bases: TGTGCCAGCAGCTTAGGGGACAGGGGTGACACTGAAGCTTTCTTT. This translates into CASSLGDRGDTEAFF.

This clonotype was counted at least ten times. V and J are TRBV6-1 and TRBJ2-2; no definite D call. The CDR3 sequence is 13 residues long. V lost 2 bases to trimming and J lost 4 bases, with 5 bases between them. CDR1 and CDR2 (germline): MNHNS, SASEGT. The DNA for the CDR3 is TGTGCCAGCAGTGAACAGAGCACCGGGGAGCTGTTTTTT. Translated, it gives CASSEQSTGELFF.

The J gene is TRBJ2-5, the V gene TRBV3-1, with D tentatively TRBD2 (7 bases). The CDR3 runs 16 residues. CDR1 is LGHDT and CDR2 is YNNKEL in the germline V gene (reference sequence). Trimming took 6 bases from V and 0 from J, leaving 17 bases between them. The CDR3 sequence: CASSLVAGAHQETQYF. The DNA for the CDR3 is TGTGCCAGCAGTTTAGTGGCGGGGGCCCACCAAGAGACCCAGTACTTC.

Note on this clonotype: This sequence may be a read error, since a much larger clone differs from it by one base. The chain has TRBV3-1 and TRBJ2-7; possible D gene TRBD1, 8 bases. In germline, CDR1 is LGHDT, CDR2 YNNKEL (reference sequence). The CDR3 totals 16 residues. Trimming stripped 3 bases from V and 7 bases from J, with 22 bases between. CDR3 bases: TGTGCCAGCAGCCATACTTTCGGACAGGGAGGGGAGGAGCAGTACTTC. This gives the protein CASSHTFGQGGEEQYF.

The chain has TRBV20-1 and TRBJ2-1, with D tentatively TRBD2 (6 bases). Trimming shortened V by 3 bases and J by 6 bases, and 21 bases separated the two germline ends. CDR1 and CDR2 (germline): DFQATT, SNEGSKA (reference sequence). The CDR3 covers 16 residues. CDR3 in DNA: TGCAGTGCTAGCGTGTCTACCGCGGGGAAATTCAATGAGCAGTTCTTC. It codes for CSASVSTAGKFNEQFF.

This clonotype was counted at least ten times. V and J are TRBV12-5 and TRBJ2-1; TRBD2 might be the D (5 bases). Per the germline V gene, CDR1 is LGHNT and CDR2 is FRNRAP. The CDR3 runs to 13 residues. Trimming removed 3 bases from V and 6 bases from J, with 9 bases in between. The DNA of the CDR3 is TGTGCTAGTGGTTTCATAGGACTCAATGAGCAGTTCTTC. Amino acid sequence: CASGFIGLNEQFF.

In its sample, this clonotype was seen a few times. The J gene is TRBJ2-2, the V gene TRBV7-2, with 8 positions matching TRBD1. CDR3 length: 18 amino acids. Germline loops: CDR1 SGHTA, CDR2 FQGNSA. With V trimmed by 5 bases and J by 6 bases, 17 bases remained unmatched. CDR3 loop: CASSPRTPDRVAAGELFF. CDR3 coding DNA: TGTGCCAGCAGCCCCCGAACCCCGGACAGGGTTGCTGCCGGGGAGCTGTTTTTT.